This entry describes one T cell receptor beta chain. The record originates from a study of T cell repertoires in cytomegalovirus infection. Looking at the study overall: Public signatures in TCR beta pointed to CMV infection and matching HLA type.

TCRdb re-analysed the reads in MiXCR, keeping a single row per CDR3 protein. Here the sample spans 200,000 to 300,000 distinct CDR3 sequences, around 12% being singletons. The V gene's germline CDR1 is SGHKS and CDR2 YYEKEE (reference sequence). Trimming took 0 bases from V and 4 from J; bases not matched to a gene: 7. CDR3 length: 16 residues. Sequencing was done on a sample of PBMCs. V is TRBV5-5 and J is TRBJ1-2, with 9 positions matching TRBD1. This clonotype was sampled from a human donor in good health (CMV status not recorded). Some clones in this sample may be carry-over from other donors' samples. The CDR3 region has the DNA TGTGCCAGCAGCTTGGAGCTGGGACAGGGAATCTATGGCTACACCTTC. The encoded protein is CASSLELGQGIYGYTF.